This T cell receptor beta chain stems from a study of cytomegalovirus exposure and HLA in healthy donors. The germline V gene has CDR1 GTSNPN and CDR2 SVGIG (reference sequence). V lost 3 bases and J 4 bases, leaving 12 bases between the germline ends. The CDR3 is made up of 13 amino acids. PCR primers comprised 60 Vbeta and 13 Jbeta primers. Here immunoSEQ multiplex PCR was the method, and the copy in TCRdb shows in-frame clones only, minus some. In total, the table holds about 160,000 clones. Source material: PBMCs. The sequence was collected from a woman aged 45 to 65 in good health and CMV-seronegative. The chain recombines TRBV30 with TRBJ1-1; D unresolved. CDR3 coding DNA: TGTGCCTGGAGAAGCGTGTCGATCACTGAAGCTTTCTTT. Amino acids: CAWRSVSITEAFF.